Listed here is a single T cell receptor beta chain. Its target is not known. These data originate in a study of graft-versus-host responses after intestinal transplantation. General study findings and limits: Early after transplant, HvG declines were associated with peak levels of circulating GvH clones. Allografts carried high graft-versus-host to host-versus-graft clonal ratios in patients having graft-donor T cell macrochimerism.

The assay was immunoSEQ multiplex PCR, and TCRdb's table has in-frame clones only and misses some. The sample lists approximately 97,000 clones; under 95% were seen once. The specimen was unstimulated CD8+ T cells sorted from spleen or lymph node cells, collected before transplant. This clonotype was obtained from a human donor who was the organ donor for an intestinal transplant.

CDR3 nucleotide sequence: TGTGCCAGCAGCTTCCGCGGGGCAAGCCAAGAGACCCAGTACTTC. It encodes CASSFRGASQETQYF. The rearrangement joins TRBV11-3 to TRBJ2-5, with D perhaps TRBD2 (6 bases). Germline assignment: CDR1 SGHNT and CDR2 YENEEA. With 3 bases removed from V and 1 base from J, the gap between germline ends came to 12 bases. The CDR3 extends over 15 amino acids.